This T cell receptor (beta chain) comes out of a study of T-cell memory formation after mild COVID-19. Turning to the study itself: Largely donor-specific sequence clusters came from two donors.

TCRdb passed the 5' RACE reads through MiXCR, listing each CDR3 protein once. This sample has about 260,000 distinct CDR3 sequences; about 17% occur once, and the top ten carry about a fifth. The V gene end was trimmed by 6 bases and the J gene end by 0 bases; junction bases not matched to a gene: 6. Germline CDR1 is MNHEY and CDR2 is SVGAGI. The CDR3 totals 15 residues. Study outcomes and limitations: CD8+ contracting clones occupied EMRA, while CD4+ ones occupied mainly CM and EM. CD4/CD8 balance characterized clones contracting day 15 to 85, and CD4+ skew characterized later expanders.

A word on this clonotype: Its antigen is unidentified.

Input material: PBMCs or a T cell subset sorted from them (not recorded which). The genes are TRBV6-5 and TRBJ2-3; TRBD2 agrees at 7 bases. The source of this sequence is a man between 18 and 29 years old who had mild COVID-19 (a few samples of this study predate the infection). Cell type and time point are not known. CDR3 protein: CASSQSGASTDTQYF. The CDR3 nucleotides read TGTGCCAGCAGCCAGAGCGGGGCGAGCACAGATACGCAGTATTTT.